This TCR beta chain came from a study of shared clonotypes between healthy human individuals (TCRdb year 2020). Broadly, across the study: The cohort comprised two women and a few men aged 18 to 49 years. For each donor, CD4 naive and CD4 memory were each run on three plates, CD8 naive on two plates, and CD8 memory on one plate. Leukapheresis yielded between about 0.9 and 9.5 billion PBMCs per donor. The study deeply sequenced blood TCR repertoires of several healthy adults to estimate repertoire size and the extent of clonotype sharing between individuals. Different laboratories and diverse techniques were used to prepare libraries and sequence TCR repertoires, to increase sequencing depth and limit assay-specific biases.

TCR CDR3 regions were amplified from genomic DNA by multiplex PCR using the deep immunoSEQ assay. Genomic DNA extracted from each cell subset was distributed evenly over all wells of several immunoSEQ 96-well plates, and each plate served as one replicate. For sorted subsets, about 200 ng genomic DNA, equal to some 30,000 T cell genomes, was loaded into each replicate PCR. The purified libraries were quantified using a Qubit 3.0 fluorometer, sized with a Bioanalyzer 2100, and then quantified again using the KAPA Library Quantification kit. Each immunoSEQ 96-well plate was sequenced on its own single-read 150-cycle Illumina NextSeq 550 flow cell. In the paper's pipeline: Because the immunoSEQ output held only junctional sequences and lacked quality scores, the filtering could not match the filtering applied to full-length reads. Sequences were annotated with PyIR, a Python wrapper for IgBLAST v1.9, and V/J genes and CDR3 were assigned using IMGT germline references. Reads were removed for weak V/J assignments (E-value above 1e-6), missing CDR3, stop codons, out-of-frame junctions, or ambiguous translated residues. V3J clonotypes were defined as sequences sharing an identical inferred V gene, J gene, and CDR3 amino acid sequence. Percentage overlap between repertoires was calculated by dividing the number of shared unique clonotypes by the size of the smaller repertoire. Three approaches were used to assess repertoire richness: RTK rarefaction, the Chao1 estimator, and Recon v2.1 estimates of unobserved clonotypes. Generation probabilities were computed with OLGA for all TCRbeta clonotypes obtained by the gDNA method from four donors. In its TCRdb copy, this immuneACCESS table keeps in-frame sequences only and misses some clones. Where compared with another copy, unresolved V genes explain less than half of these, and the others have no known cause. That table furnishes V, J and clone size, whereas the DNA furnished D and trimming. This sample has approximately 1.1 million clones in its table, and about 84% of those were observed once. Around 0.47% of the sample belongs to the ten largest clones.

CDR1 is given as MDHEN and CDR2 as SYDVKM, both from the germline V gene. The CDR3 runs 18 amino acids, cysteine and phenylalanine included. Kept here is only the CDR3 DNA, which spans 54 bases and is read in frame from base 1. The germline ends are 18 bases apart after V is trimmed by 3 bases and J by 0 bases. On this clone itself: This receptor's antigen is unknown. No clone much larger than this one lies a single base away; base qualities are absent.

Donors were healthy HIV-negative adults with no recently reported acute infections or vaccinations. Every donor was a Caucasian adult residing in Nashville, Tennessee, USA. CD4+ T cells were enriched by magnetic negative selection, after which naive cells were positively selected on CD45RA and the negative fraction was taken as the memory subset. Blood was obtained by leukapheresis, after which PBMCs were separated by Ficoll-Histopaque density gradient centrifugation and cryopreserved in liquid nitrogen vapor phase. Analytical flow cytometry was used to check the purity and quantity of each magnetically sorted T cell population. From each sorted fraction, genomic DNA was isolated and quantified by UV absorbance on a Nanodrop 2000c. Results and caveats for the whole study, not just this receptor: Based on pairwise subsampling, the degree of clonotype sharing among donors was expected to be affected by sequencing depth. Only blood was sampled, and tissue TCR repertoires likely differ from those in blood. When several donors were compared, the shared fraction of clonotypes was about 5.5% for naive CD4, 3.5% to 4% for naive CD8, more than 2% for memory CD4, and 0.3% to 0.5% for memory CD8. Compared with non-shared clonotypes, clonotypes shared by all four sorted-subset donors had higher generation probabilities. Even with the large sequencing depth, rarefaction of the sorted-subset datasets indicated that sequencing was incomplete. Naive subsets generally had larger estimated clonotype richness than memory subsets. The genetic and exposure-history diversity represented was limited by the small number of donors.

The TCR comes from a man between 18 and 29 years old in good health. Some clones in this sample may be carry-over from other donors' samples. Sequencing used memory CD4+ T cells from PBMCs. The cell subset or site label here, explained by the study, means: CD45RA-negative fraction. Recombination connected TRBV28 to TRBJ1-3, with an unclear D gene assignment. CDR3 loop: CASSLSRRLRGSGNTIYF. The nucleotide sequence reads as follows: TGTGCCAGCAGTTTGAGCCGACGCCTGCGGGGCTCTGGAAACACCATATATTTT. Reference TRBV28 and TRBJ1-3 genes cover what lies past the CDR3, so the full variable domain is DVKVTQSSRYLVKRTGEKVFLECVQDMDHENMFWYRQDPGLGLRLIYFSYDVKMKEKGDIPEGYSVSREKKERFSLILESASTNQTSMYLCASSLSRRLRGSGNTIYFGEGSWLTVV.